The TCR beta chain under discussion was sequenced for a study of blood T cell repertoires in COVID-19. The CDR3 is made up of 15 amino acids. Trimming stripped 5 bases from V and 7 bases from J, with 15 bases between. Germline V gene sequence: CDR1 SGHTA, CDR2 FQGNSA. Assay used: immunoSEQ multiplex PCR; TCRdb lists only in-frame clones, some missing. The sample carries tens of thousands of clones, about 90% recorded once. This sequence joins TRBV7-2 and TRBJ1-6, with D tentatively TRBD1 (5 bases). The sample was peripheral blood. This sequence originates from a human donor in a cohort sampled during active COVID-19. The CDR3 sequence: CASSQTVLPNSPLHF. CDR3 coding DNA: TGTGCCAGCAGCCAGACAGTATTACCAAATTCACCCCTCCACTTT. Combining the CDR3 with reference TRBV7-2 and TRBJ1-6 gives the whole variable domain GAGVSQSPSNKVTEKGKDVELRCDPISGHTALYWYRQSLGQGLEFLIYFQGNSAPDKSGLPSDRFSAERTGGSVSTLTIQRTQQEDSAVYLCASSQTVLPNSPLHFGNGTRLTVT.